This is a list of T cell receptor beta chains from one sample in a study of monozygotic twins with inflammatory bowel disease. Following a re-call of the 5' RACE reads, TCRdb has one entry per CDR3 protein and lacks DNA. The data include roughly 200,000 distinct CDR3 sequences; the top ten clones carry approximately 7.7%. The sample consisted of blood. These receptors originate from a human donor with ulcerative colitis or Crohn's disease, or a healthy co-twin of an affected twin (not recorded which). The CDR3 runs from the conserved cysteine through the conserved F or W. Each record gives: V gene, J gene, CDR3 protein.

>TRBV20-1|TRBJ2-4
CSARDHGGGHRGSRAKNIQYF
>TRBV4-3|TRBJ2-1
CASSQGQSYEQFF
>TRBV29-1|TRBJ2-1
CSVTPIQGARFHEQFF
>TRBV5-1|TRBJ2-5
CASSLGYRGETQYF
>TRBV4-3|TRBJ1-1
CASSQDRAGTSFEAFF
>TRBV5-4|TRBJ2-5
CASSSKETQYF
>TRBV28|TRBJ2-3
CASSSEYRTDTQYF
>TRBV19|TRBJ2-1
CASSILAGVNEQFF
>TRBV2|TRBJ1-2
CASAQLNYGYTF
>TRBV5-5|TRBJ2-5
CASSGASGPLLQETQYF
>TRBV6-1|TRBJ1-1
CASSEGVYAEAFF
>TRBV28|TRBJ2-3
CASSLPVLTDTQYF
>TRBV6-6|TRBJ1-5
CASTAGQFNQPQHF
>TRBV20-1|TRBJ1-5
CSASLGDSNQPQHF
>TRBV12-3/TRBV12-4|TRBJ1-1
CASSPVEWFGATEAFF
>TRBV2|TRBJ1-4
CASSAVGLGNEKLFF
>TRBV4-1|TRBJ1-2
CASSQTGVNIHGYTF